The source of this T cell receptor (beta chain) is a study of technical replicates of blood from a few donors. CDR3 length: 14 residues. V was trimmed by 5 bases and J by 0 bases, leaving 10 bases between them. CDR1 is MNHNS and CDR2 is SASEGT in the germline V gene. Only in-frame clones appear in the TCRdb table, and some are missing; sequencing was by immunoSEQ multiplex PCR. The data show tens of thousands of clones, approximately 91% seen once. This chain links TRBV6-1 with TRBJ1-2; D gene unclear. This clonotype was sampled from a human donor in good health. Some clones in this sample may be carry-over from other donors' samples. The sequencing input was PBMCs. The CDR3, as DNA: TGTGCCAGCAGTACCCAACCGGCTAACTATGGCTACACCTTC. Translating gives CASSTQPANYGYTF.